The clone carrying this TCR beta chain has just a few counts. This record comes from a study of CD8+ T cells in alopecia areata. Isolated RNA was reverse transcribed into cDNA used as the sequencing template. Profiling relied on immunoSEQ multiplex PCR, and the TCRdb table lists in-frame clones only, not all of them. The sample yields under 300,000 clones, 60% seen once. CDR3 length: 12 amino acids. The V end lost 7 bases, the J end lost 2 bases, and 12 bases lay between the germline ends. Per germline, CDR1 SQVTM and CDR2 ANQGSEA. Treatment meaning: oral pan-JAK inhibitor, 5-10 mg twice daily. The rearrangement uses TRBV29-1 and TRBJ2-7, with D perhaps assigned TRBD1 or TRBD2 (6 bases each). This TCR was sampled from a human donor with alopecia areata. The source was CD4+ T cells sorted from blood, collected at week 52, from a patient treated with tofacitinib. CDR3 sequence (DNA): TGCAGCGCTGGGGGGCAAGCCTACGAGCAGTACTTC. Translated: CSAGGQAYEQYF.